Listed below are T cell receptor beta chains from one sample, sequenced in a study of CD8 T cells in ankylosing spondylitis. MiXCR, run by TCRdb on the 5' RACE reads, gives a single entry per CDR3 protein. The repertoire holds about 400,000 distinct CDR3 sequences, with 20% to 25% as singletons. The specimen sequenced was blood, either unsorted or a sorted T cell fraction (not recorded which). All receptors come from a male donor with ankylosing spondylitis. Both conserved end residues are part of each CDR3. D genes are given only for firm matches. Clone sizes are given selectively: once, few, many, or a class where the clone is expanded.

TRBV4-3	TRBJ2-7	-	once	CASSQEFSYEQYF	TGCGCCAGCAGCCAAGAGTTCTCTTACGAGCAGTACTTC
TRBV6-1	TRBJ2-7	TRBD2	-	CASSRTSGNYEQYF	TGTGCCAGCAGTCGGACTAGCGGGAACTACGAGCAGTACTTC
TRBV5-6	TRBJ2-1	TRBD2	few	CASSTPSGSPRQFF	TGTGCCAGCAGCACCCCCAGCGGGAGCCCCCGGCAGTTCTTC
TRBV6-1	TRBJ2-7	TRBD1	-	CASSVTGGHGYEQYF	TGTGCCAGCAGCGTAACAGGGGGGCACGGCTACGAGCAGTACTTC
TRBV29-1	TRBJ1-1	TRBD1	few	CSGIVTGLYTEAFF	TGCAGCGGGATCGTGACAGGGCTGTACACTGAAGCTTTCTTT
TRBV2	TRBJ2-6	-	-	CATSGRNSGANVLTF	TGTGCCACCTCGGGACGGAACTCTGGGGCCAACGTCCTGACTTTC
TRBV3-1	TRBJ2-3	-	few	CASRSSSDTQYF	TGTGCCAGCAGGAGTAGTTCAGATACGCAGTATTTT
TRBV5-1	TRBJ2-7	-	-	CASSVGRASSYEQYF	TGCGCCAGCAGCGTCGGCCGAGCTTCCTCCTACGAGCAGTACTTC
TRBV20-1	TRBJ2-7	-	-	CSARATWAEQYF	TGCAGTGCTAGGGCTACGTGGGCCGAGCAGTACTTC
TRBV20-1	TRBJ2-1	-	-	CSARTTVGFNEQFF	TGCAGTGCTAGGACTACAGTGGGATTCAATGAGCAGTTCTTC